The following is a TCR beta chain sequence with its context. This specimen belongs to a study of CD8 T cells in Susac syndrome. The RNA, about 0.5 to 1 ug, was put through reverse transcription using random hexamers. Amplification of TCR beta CDR3 spanned 54 Vbeta and 13 Jbeta via immunoSEQ multiplex PCR. TCRdb processed the immunoSEQ multiplex PCR reads anew with MiXCR; each CDR3 protein has one entry. The table lists 250,000 to 300,000 distinct CDR3 sequences, roughly 81% of them singletons. TCR beta sequencing was performed on blood CD8+ and CD4+ T cells. TEMRA cells were FACS-enriched, unlike CD8+ and CD4+ T cells, which were negatively isolated. The V end lost 4 bases, the J end lost 1 base, and 13 bases lay between the germline ends. The CDR3 extends over 15 amino acids. Germline CDR1 is SQVTM and CDR2 is ANQGSEA.

V usage is TRBV29-1 and J usage is TRBJ2-2; D is perhaps TRBD2 (5 bases). Sequencing was done on a sample of CD8+ T cells from PBMCs. The origin of this receptor is a human donor with multiple sclerosis. This chain's CDR3 is CSVVLAGWNTGELFF. The CDR3, as DNA: TGCAGCGTTGTTCTGGCGGGTTGGAACACCGGGGAGCTGTTTTTT.